The clone carrying this TCR beta chain has at least ten counts. The data originate from a study of tumor-infiltrating lymphocytes in oesophageal squamous cell carcinoma. One entry per CDR3 protein results from TCRdb running MiXCR on the PCR reads. This sample has approximately 10,000 distinct CDR3 sequences; 40% to 65% occur once, and the top ten carry about 20%. The CDR3 has 11 residues. Germline V gives CDR1 SNHLY, CDR2 FYNNEI. Trimming removed 4 bases from V and 0 bases from J, with 1 base in between. This receptor was obtained from a female donor with esophageal squamous cell carcinoma. This rearrangement joins TRBV2 to TRBJ2-7; D remains ambiguous. Sequencing used esophageal tumor tissue. The CDR3 loop is CASSASYEQYF. DNA of the CDR3: TGTGCCAGCAGTGCCTCCTACGAGCAGTACTTC.